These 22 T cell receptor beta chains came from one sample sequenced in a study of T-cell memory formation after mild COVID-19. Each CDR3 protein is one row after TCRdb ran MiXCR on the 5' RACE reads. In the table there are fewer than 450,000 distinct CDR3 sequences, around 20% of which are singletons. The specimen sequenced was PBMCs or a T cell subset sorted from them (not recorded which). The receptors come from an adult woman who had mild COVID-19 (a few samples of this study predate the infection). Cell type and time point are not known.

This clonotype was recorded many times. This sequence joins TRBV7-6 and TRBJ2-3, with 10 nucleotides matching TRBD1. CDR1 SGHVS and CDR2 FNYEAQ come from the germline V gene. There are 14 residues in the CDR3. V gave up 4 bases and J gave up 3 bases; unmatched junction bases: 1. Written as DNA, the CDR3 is TGTGCCAGCAGCTCGGGACAGGGGACAGATACGCAGTATTTT. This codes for CASSSGQGTDTQYF.

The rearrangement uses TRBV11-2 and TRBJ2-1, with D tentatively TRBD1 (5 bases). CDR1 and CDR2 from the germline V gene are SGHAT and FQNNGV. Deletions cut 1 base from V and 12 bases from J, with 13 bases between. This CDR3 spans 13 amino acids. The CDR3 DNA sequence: TGTGCCAGCAGCTTAGCTCCGCTCAGGGTGCAGTTCTTC. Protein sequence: CASSLAPLRVQFF.

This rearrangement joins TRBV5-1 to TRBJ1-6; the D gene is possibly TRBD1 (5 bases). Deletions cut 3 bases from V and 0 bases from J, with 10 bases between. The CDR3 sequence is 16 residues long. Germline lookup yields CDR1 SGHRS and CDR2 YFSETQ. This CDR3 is CASSSGASSYNSPLHF. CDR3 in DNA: TGCGCCAGCAGCTCTGGGGCGAGCTCCTATAATTCACCCCTCCACTTT.

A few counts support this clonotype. CDR3 in DNA: TGTGCCAGCAGTCCTGACTTGAGACGAAGCACAGATACGCAGTATTTT. Translating it yields CASSPDLRRSTDTQYF. V gene TRBV27 combines with J gene TRBJ2-3; D gene unclear. V was trimmed by 5 bases and J by 0 bases, leaving 15 bases between them. Germline V gene data show CDR1 as MNHEY and CDR2 as SMNVEV (reference sequence). The CDR3 covers 16 residues.

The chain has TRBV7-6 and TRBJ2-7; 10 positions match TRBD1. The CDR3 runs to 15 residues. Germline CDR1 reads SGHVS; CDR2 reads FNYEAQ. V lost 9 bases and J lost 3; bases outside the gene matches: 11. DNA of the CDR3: TGTGCCAGAAGCCAATTCCGGGACAGGGGCTACGAGCAGTACTTC. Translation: CARSQFRDRGYEQYF.

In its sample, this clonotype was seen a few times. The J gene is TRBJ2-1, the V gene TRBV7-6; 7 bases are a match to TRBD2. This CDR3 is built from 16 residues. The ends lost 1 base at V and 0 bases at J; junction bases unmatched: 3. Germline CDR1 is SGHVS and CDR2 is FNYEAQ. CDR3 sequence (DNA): TGTGCCAGCAGCTTAGACCGGGGGGTCTCCTACAATGAGCAGTTCTTC. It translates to CASSLDRGVSYNEQFF.

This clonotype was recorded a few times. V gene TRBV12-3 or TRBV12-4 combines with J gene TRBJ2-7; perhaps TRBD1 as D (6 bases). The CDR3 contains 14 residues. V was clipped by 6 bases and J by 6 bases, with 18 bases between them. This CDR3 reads CASRTGHRYTEQYF. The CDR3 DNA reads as TGTGCCAGCAGAACGGGACATCGGTATACCGAGCAGTACTTC.

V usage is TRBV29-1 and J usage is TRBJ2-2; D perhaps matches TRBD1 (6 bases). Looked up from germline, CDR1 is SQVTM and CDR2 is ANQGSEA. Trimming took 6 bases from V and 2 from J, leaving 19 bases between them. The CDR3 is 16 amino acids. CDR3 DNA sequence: TGCAGCGTAGAGTACCCGGGACAAGCTAACACCGGGGAGCTGTTTTTT. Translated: CSVEYPGQANTGELFF.

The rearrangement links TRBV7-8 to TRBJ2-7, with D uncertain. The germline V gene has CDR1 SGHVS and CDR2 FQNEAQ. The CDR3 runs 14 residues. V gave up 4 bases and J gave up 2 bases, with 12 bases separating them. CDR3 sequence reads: CASSSLAQAYEQYF. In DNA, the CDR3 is TGTGCCAGCAGCTCCTTGGCCCAAGCCTACGAGCAGTACTTC.

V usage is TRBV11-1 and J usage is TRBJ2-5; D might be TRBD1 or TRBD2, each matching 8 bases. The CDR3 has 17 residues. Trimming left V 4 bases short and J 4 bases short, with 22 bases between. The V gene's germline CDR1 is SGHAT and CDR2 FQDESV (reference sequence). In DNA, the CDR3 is TGTGCCAGCAGCTCCAAAACAGGGGGACTAGGAGGAGAGACCCAGTACTTC. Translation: CASSSKTGGLGGETQYF.

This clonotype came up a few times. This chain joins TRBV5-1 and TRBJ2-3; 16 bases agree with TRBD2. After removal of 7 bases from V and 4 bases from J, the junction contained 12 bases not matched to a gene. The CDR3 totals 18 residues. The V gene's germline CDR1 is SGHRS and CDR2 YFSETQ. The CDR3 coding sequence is TGCGCCAGCGCTGGGACTAGCGGGGGGGCGATGGTCCCAGATACGCAGTATTTT. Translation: CASAGTSGGAMVPDTQYF. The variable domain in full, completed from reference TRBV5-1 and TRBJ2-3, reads KAGVTQTPRYLIKTRGQQVTLSCSPISGHRSVSWYQQTPGQGLQFLFEYFSETQRNKGNFPGRFSGRQFSNSRSEMNVSTLELGDSALYLCASAGTSGGAMVPDTQYFGPGTRLTVL.

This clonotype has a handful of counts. CDR3 loop: CATSRDPASNQPQHF. For the CDR3, the DNA is TGTGCCACCAGCAGAGACCCGGCTAGCAATCAGCCCCAGCATTTT. The chain uses TRBV15 and TRBJ1-5; no reliable D call. V lost 0 bases and J lost 0, with 6 bases in between. This CDR3 contains 15 residues. Per the germline V gene, CDR1 is LNHNV and CDR2 is YYDKDF (reference sequence).

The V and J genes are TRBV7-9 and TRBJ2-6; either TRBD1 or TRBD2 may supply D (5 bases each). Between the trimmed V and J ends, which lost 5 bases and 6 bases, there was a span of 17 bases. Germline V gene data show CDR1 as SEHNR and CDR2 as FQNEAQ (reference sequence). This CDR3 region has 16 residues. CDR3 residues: CASSPRDGSLANVLTF. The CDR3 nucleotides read TGTGCCAGCAGCCCTCGGGACGGGTCTTTGGCCAACGTCCTGACTTTC.

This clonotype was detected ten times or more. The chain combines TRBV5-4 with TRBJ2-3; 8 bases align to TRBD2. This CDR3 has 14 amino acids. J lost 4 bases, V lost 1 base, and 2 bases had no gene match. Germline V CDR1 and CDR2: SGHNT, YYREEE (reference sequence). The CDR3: CASSLIGGADTQYF. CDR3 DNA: TGTGCCAGCAGCTTGATCGGGGGGGCAGATACGCAGTATTTT.

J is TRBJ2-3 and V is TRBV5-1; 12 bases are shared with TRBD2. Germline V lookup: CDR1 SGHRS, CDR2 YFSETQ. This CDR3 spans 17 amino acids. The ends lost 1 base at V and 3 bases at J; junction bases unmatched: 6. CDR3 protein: CASSLWGLAGGTDTQYF. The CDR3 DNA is TGCGCCAGCAGCTTGTGGGGACTAGCGGGTGGTACAGATACGCAGTATTTT. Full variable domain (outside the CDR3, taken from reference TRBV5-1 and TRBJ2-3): KAGVTQTPRYLIKTRGQQVTLSCSPISGHRSVSWYQQTPGQGLQFLFEYFSETQRNKGNFPGRFSGRQFSNSRSEMNVSTLELGDSALYLCASSLWGLAGGTDTQYFGPGTRLTVL.

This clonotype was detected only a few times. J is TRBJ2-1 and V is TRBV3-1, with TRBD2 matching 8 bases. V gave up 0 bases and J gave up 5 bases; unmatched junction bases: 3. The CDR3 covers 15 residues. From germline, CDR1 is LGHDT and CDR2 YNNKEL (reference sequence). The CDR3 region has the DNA TGTGCCAGCAGCCAAGACAGCGGGAGCCACAATGAGCAGTTCTTC. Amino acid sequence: CASSQDSGSHNEQFF.

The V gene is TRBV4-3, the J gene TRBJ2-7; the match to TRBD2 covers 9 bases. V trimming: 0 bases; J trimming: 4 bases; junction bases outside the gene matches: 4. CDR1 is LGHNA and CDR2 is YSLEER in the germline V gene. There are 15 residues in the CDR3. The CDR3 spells CASSQDLLAGYEQYF. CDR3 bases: TGCGCCAGCAGCCAAGATCTGCTAGCGGGATACGAGCAGTACTTC.

The CDR3 sequence is CASGQDPRDYGYTF. Written as DNA, the CDR3 is TGCGCCAGCGGACAGGACCCGAGGGACTATGGCTACACCTTC. This chain joins TRBV5-1 and TRBJ1-2; 7 nucleotides agree with TRBD1. J was trimmed by 3 bases and V by 7 bases; bases with no gene match: 9. Germline CDR1 reads SGHRS; CDR2 reads YFSETQ. CDR3 length: 14 residues.

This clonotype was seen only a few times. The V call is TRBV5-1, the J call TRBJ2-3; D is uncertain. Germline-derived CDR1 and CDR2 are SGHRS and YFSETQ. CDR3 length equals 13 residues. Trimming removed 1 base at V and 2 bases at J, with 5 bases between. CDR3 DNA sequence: TGCGCCAGCAGCTTGACCCTCACAGATACGCAGTATTTT. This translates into CASSLTLTDTQYF.

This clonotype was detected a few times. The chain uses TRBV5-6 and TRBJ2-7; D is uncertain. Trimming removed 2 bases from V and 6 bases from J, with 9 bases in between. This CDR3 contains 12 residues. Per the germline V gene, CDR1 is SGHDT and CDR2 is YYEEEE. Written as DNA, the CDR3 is TGTGCCAGCAGCTTTGTCCCGGGCGAGCAGTACTTC. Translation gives CASSFVPGEQYF.

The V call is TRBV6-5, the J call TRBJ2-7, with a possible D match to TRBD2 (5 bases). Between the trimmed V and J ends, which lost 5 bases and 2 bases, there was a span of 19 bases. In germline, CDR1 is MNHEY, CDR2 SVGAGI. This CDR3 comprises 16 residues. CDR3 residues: CASSRRAMDFTYEQYF. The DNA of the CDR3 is TGTGCCAGCAGTCGCCGAGCCATGGACTTTACCTACGAGCAGTACTTC.

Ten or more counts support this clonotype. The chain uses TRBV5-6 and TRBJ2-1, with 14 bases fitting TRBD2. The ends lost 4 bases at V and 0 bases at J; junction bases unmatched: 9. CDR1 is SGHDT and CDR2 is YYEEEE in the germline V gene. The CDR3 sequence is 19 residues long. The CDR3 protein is CASSPGTSGSPLSYNEQFF. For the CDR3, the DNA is TGTGCCAGCAGCCCAGGGACTAGCGGGAGCCCCCTCTCCTACAATGAGCAGTTCTTC.